Included here is one T cell receptor beta chain sequence, with context. Profiling relied on immunoSEQ multiplex PCR, and the TCRdb table lists in-frame clones only, not all of them. The sample lists about 370,000 clones, 70% to 90% occurring once. The data belong to a study of blood T cell repertoires in COVID-19. Study overall: Nucleic acid was either cDNA or gDNA, and it came from T cells, B-cell-depleted T cells, or PBMCs.

During active infection, Seattle patients enrolled and were then monitored through disease. CDR3 length: 14 residues. Germline CDR1 is LGHNA and CDR2 is YSLEER. Trimming took 6 bases from V and 5 from J; bases not matched to a gene: 4. This chain uses TRBV4-3 with TRBJ2-1; 10 bases align to TRBD2. The sequenced material came from peripheral blood. This receptor was obtained from a young woman with COVID-19, enrolled during active disease. CDR3 sequence: CASRNSGGHNEQFF. CDR3 coding DNA: TGCGCCAGCAGGAATAGCGGGGGGCACAATGAGCAGTTCTTC.